Below are 6 T cell receptor beta chains sequenced from a single sample in a study of blood T cell repertoires in COVID-19. Produced via immunoSEQ multiplex PCR; TCRdb's table is partial and in-frame only. The sample yields 150,000 to 200,000 clones, under 85% seen once. Sequences were obtained from peripheral blood. These receptors were obtained from a woman in her 70s with COVID-19, enrolled during active disease.

This chain's CDR3 is CASSDSQGIRISNEQFF. The CDR3 DNA sequence: TGTGCCAGCAGCGACTCCCAGGGGATTCGTATTAGCAATGAGCAGTTCTTC. This sequence joins TRBV9 and TRBJ2-1; D may be TRBD1 (6 bases). Germline-derived CDR1 and CDR2 are SGDLS and YYNGEE. Trimming took 3 bases from V and 6 from J, leaving 22 bases between them. The CDR3 consists of 17 residues.

This chain links TRBV29-1 with TRBJ1-2; TRBD1 matches 7 bases. The CDR3 totals 13 residues. Per the germline V gene, CDR1 is SQVTM and CDR2 is ANQGSEA. The J segment lost 4 bases and the V segment lost 2 bases, leaving 4 bases of the junction unmatched. CDR3 residues: CSVERDRFYGYTF. CDR3 coding DNA: TGCAGCGTTGAAAGGGACAGATTCTATGGCTACACCTTC.

The rearrangement links TRBV6-5 to TRBJ1-5; maybe TRBD1 (5 bases). V shed 0 bases and J shed 7 bases, with 13 bases lying between them. Germline assignment: CDR1 MNHEY and CDR2 SVGAGI. The CDR3 covers 15 residues. The CDR3: CASSYSRAGGQPQHF. The CDR3 nucleotides read TGTGCCAGCAGTTACTCCAGGGCCGGGGGACAGCCCCAGCATTTT.

This CDR3 is CASTRQAGGTYEQYF. In DNA, the CDR3 is TGTGCCAGCACCCGACAAGCGGGAGGCACTTACGAGCAGTACTTC. The chain employs TRBV27 and TRBJ2-7; TRBD2 matches 9 bases. V lost 7 bases to trimming and J lost 4 bases; unmatched junction nucleotides: 11. Germline assignment: CDR1 MNHEY and CDR2 SMNVEV (reference sequence). The CDR3 spans 15 residues.

The rearrangement links TRBV6-2 or TRBV6-3 to TRBJ1-5; tentative D call: TRBD1 (6 bases). V lost 5 bases and J lost 12, with 11 bases in between. This CDR3 comprises 11 residues. CDR1 is MNHEY, CDR2 SVGEGT, per germline. CDR3 bases: TGTGCCAGCAGTGCTTCCAGGGGCCAGCATTTT. It is translated as CASSASRGQHF.

V and J are TRBV7-9 and TRBJ2-2; D is unresolved. CDR1 is SEHNR and CDR2 is FQNEAQ in the germline V gene (reference sequence). The CDR3 contains 14 residues. Trimming removed 1 base from V and 4 bases from J, with 7 bases in between. The CDR3 here is CASSLGLVTGELFF. DNA of the CDR3: TGTGCCAGCAGCTTAGGGCTAGTCACCGGGGAGCTGTTTTTT. Using reference TRBV7-9 and TRBJ2-2 for the parts outside the CDR3, the full variable domain is DTGVSQNPRHKITKRGQNVTFRCDPISEHNRLYWYRQTLGQGPEFLTYFQNEAQLEKSRLLSDRFSAERPKGSFSTLEIQRTEQGDSAMYLCASSLGLVTGELFFGEGSRLTVL.